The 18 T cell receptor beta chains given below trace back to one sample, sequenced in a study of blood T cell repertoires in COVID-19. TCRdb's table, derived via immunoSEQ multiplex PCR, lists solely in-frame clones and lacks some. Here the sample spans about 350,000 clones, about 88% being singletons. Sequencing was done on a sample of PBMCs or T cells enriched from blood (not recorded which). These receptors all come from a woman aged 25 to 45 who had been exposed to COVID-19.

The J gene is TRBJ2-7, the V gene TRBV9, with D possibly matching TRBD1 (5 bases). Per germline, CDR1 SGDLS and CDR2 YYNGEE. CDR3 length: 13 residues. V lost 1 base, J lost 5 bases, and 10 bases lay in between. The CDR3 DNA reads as TGTGCCAGCAGCGTAAGGTGGGGCGACGAGCAGTACTTC. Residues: CASSVRWGDEQYF.

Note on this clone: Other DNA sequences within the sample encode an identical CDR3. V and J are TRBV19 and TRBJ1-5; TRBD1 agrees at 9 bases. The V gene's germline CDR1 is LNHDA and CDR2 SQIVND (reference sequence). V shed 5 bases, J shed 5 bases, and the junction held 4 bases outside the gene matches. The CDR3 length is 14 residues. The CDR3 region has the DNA TGTGCCAGTAGTGGTACAGGGGGCTATCAGCCCCAGCATTTT. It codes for CASSGTGGYQPQHF.

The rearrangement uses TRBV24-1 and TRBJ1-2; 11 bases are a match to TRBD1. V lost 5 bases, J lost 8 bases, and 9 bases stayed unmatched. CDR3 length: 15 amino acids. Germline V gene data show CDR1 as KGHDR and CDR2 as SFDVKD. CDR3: CATSAPGQGARGYTF. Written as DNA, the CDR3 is TGTGCCACCAGTGCCCCAGGACAGGGGGCGCGGGGCTACACCTTC.

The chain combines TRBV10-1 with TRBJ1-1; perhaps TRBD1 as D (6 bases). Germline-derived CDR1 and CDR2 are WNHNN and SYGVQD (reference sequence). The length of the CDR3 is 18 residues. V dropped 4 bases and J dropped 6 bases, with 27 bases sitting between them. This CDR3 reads CASSVSPMSSGEWAEAFF. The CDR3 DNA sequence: TGCGCCAGCAGTGTTAGTCCGATGTCGTCAGGGGAATGGGCTGAAGCTTTCTTT.

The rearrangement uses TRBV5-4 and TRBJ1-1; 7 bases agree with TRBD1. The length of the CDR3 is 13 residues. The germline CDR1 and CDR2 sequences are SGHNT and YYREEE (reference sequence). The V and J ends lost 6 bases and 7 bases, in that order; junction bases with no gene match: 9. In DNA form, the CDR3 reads TGTGCCAGCAACCAGGGGGGTCGAGGTGAAGCTTTCTTT. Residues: CASNQGGRGEAFF. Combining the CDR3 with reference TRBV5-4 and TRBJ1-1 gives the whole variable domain ETGVTQSPTHLIKTRGQQVTLRCSSQSGHNTVSWYQQALGQGPQFIFQYYREEENGRGNFPPRFSGLQFPNYSSELNVNALELDDSALYLCASNQGGRGEAFFGQGTRLTVV.

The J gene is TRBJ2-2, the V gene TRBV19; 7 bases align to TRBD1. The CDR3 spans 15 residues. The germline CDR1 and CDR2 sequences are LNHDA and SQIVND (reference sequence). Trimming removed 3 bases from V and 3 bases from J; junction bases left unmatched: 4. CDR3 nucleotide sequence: TGTGCCAGTAGTATTGAGGGGGCGGACACCGGGGAGCTGTTTTTT. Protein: CASSIEGADTGELFF.

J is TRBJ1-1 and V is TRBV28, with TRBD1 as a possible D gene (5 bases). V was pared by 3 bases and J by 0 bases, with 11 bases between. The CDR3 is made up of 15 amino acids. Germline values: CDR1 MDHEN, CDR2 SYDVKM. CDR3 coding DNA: TGTGCCAGCAGTTTGGGAGGGGAGGTGAACACTGAAGCTTTCTTT. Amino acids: CASSLGGEVNTEAFF.

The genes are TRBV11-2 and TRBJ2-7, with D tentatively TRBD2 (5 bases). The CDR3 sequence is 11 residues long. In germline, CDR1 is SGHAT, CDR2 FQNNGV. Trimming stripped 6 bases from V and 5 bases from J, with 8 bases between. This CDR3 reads CASRSGNEQYF. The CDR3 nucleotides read TGTGCCAGCAGGTCGGGAAACGAGCAGTACTTC.

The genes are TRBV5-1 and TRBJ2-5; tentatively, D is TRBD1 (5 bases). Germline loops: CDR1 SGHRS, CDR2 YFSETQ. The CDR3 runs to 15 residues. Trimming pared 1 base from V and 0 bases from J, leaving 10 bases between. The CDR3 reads CASSLWGGYQETQYF. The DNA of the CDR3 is TGCGCCAGCAGCTTGTGGGGCGGATACCAAGAGACCCAGTACTTC.

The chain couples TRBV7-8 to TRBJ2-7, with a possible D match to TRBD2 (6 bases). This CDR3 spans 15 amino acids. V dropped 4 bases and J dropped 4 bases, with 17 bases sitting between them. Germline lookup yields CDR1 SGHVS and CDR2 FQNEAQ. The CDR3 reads CASSSPTGRGYEQYF. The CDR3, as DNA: TGTGCCAGCAGCTCCCCGACCGGGAGAGGATACGAGCAGTACTTC.

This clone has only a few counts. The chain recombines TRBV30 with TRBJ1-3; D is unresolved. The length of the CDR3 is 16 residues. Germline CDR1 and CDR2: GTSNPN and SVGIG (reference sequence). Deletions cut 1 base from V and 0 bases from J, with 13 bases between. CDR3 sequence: CAWSDARGNSGNTIYF. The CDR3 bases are TGTGCCTGGAGTGATGCTCGGGGTAACTCTGGAAACACCATATATTTT. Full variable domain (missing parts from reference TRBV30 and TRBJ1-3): SQTIHQWPATLVQPVGSPLSLECTVEGTSNPNLYWYRQAAGRGLQLLFYSVGIGQISSEVPQNLSASRPQDRQFILSSKKLLLSDSGFYLCAWSDARGNSGNTIYFGEGSWLTVV.

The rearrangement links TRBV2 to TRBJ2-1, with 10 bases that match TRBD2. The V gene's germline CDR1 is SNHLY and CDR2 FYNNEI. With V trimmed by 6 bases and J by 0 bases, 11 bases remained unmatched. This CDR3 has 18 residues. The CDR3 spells CASRTPASGGSSYNEQFF. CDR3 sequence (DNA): TGTGCCAGCAGGACCCCGGCTAGCGGGGGCAGCTCCTACAATGAGCAGTTCTTC.

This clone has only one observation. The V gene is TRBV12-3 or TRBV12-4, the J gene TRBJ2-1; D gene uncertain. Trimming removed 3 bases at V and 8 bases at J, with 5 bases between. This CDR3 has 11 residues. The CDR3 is CASSFVYEQFF. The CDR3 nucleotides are TGTGCCAGCAGTTTCGTCTATGAGCAGTTCTTC.

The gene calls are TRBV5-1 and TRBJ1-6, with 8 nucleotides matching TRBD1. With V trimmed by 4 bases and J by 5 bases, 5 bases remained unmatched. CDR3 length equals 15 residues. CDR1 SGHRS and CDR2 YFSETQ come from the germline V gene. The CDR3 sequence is CASSIRQGNNSPLHF. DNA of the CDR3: TGCGCCAGCAGCATACGACAGGGGAATAATTCACCCCTCCACTTT.

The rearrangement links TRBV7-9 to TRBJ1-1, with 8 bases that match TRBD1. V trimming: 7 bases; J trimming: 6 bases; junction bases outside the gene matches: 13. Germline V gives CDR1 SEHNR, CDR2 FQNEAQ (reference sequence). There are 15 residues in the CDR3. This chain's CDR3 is CASTDLMDRVAEAFF. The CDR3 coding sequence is TGTGCCAGCACCGATCTCATGGACAGGGTGGCTGAAGCTTTCTTT. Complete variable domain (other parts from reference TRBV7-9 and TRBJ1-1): DTGVSQNPRHKITKRGQNVTFRCDPISEHNRLYWYRQTLGQGPEFLTYFQNEAQLEKSRLLSDRFSAERPKGSFSTLEIQRTEQGDSAMYLCASTDLMDRVAEAFFGQGTRLTVV.

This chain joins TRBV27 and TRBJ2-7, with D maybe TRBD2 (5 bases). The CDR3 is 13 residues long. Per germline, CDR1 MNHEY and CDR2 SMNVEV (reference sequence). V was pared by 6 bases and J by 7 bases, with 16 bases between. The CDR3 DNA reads TGTGCCAGCAGCGAGAGGGATCCGCGGGAGCAGTACTTC. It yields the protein CASSERDPREQYF.

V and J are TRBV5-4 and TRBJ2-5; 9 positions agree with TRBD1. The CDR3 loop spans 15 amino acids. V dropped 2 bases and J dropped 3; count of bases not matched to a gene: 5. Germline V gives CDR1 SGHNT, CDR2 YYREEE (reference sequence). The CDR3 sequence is CASSLRQGVEETQYF. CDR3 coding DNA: TGTGCCAGCAGCTTACGACAGGGGGTCGAAGAGACCCAGTACTTC.

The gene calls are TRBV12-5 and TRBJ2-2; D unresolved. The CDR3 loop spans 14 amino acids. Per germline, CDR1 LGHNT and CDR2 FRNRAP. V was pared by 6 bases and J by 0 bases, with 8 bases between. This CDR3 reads CASGLNSNTGELFF. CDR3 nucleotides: TGTGCTAGTGGACTTAATTCGAACACCGGGGAGCTGTTTTTT.